This entry lists 24 T cell receptor beta chains sequenced from one sample in a study of blood T cells in healthy people across ages. For the second PCR, which ran for about 6 to 12 cycles, a sample-barcoded 5' primer and a J-beta primer mix were used. TCRdb re-called the 5' RACE reads with MiXCR, one entry per CDR3 protein. The sample yields hundreds of thousands of distinct CDR3 sequences, roughly 48% seen once. What was sequenced was blood. Receptors originate from an elderly man in good health.

This chain joins TRBV15 and TRBJ2-1; 9 bases are a match to TRBD2. With V trimmed by 9 bases and J by 8 bases, 11 bases remained unmatched. Germline assignment: CDR1 LNHNV and CDR2 YYDKDF (reference sequence). The CDR3 sequence is 14 residues long. The CDR3 here is CATQGQREAYEQFF. For the CDR3, the DNA is TGTGCCACGCAGGGACAGCGGGAGGCCTATGAGCAGTTCTTC.

This chain joins TRBV4-3 and TRBJ2-1; D might be TRBD1 (6 bases). The germline gives CDR1 LGHNA, CDR2 YSLEER. This CDR3 comprises 16 residues. V was cut by 2 bases and J by 2 bases, with 13 bases left in between. The CDR3 loop is CASSQKGHHPYNEQFF. DNA for the CDR3: TGCGCCAGCAGCCAAAAGGGACACCACCCCTACAATGAGCAGTTCTTC.

V and J are TRBV7-3 and TRBJ2-3; the D gene is possibly TRBD2 (6 bases). Germline values: CDR1 SGHTA, CDR2 FQGTGA. The CDR3 runs 17 residues. With 5 bases removed from V and 2 bases from J, the gap between germline ends came to 20 bases. DNA of the CDR3: TGTGCCAGCAGCCCCTCGAACCTCGGGGGAAACACAGATACGCAGTATTTT. Amino acids: CASSPSNLGGNTDTQYF. Combining the CDR3 with reference TRBV7-3 and TRBJ2-3 gives the whole variable domain GAGVSQTPSNKVTEKGKYVELRCDPISGHTALYWYRQSLGQGPEFLIYFQGTGAADDSGLPNDRFFAVRPEGSVSTLKIQRTERGDSAVYLCASSPSNLGGNTDTQYFGPGTRLTVL.

V usage is TRBV20-1 and J usage is TRBJ2-7; weak D call: TRBD1 (6 bases). Germline values: CDR1 DFQATT, CDR2 SNEGSKA (reference sequence). Trimming removed 3 bases from V and 2 bases from J, with 8 bases in between. This CDR3 has 12 amino acids. This chain's CDR3 is CSARDSTYEQYF. As DNA, the CDR3 is TGCAGTGCTAGGGACAGTACCTACGAGCAGTACTTC.

The chain links TRBV7-2 to TRBJ1-5, with D possibly matching TRBD1 (6 bases). The CDR3 is 17 residues long. CDR1 is SGHTA, CDR2 FQGNSA, per germline. Between the trimmed V and J ends, which lost 5 bases and 0 bases, there was a span of 17 bases. The CDR3 is CASSPTTGHYSNQPQHF. For the CDR3, the DNA is TGTGCCAGCAGCCCTACCACGGGACATTATAGCAATCAGCCCCAGCATTTT.

This clonotype has more than one count but fewer than ten. The chain carries TRBV5-1 and TRBJ2-5; D may be TRBD1 (5 bases). V lost 0 bases and J lost 7, with 16 bases in between. The CDR3 covers 15 residues. Germline V CDR1 and CDR2: SGHRS, YFSETQ. The CDR3 nucleotides are TGCGCCAGCAGCTTGGGGACAACAGCCACCGGGACCCAGTACTTC. This gives the protein CASSLGTTATGTQYF.

The chain carries TRBV20-1 and TRBJ2-3; 7 bases are a match to TRBD2. Trimming took 6 bases from V and 1 from J; bases not matched to a gene: 7. The CDR3 spans 14 residues. CDR1 is DFQATT and CDR2 is SNEGSKA in the germline V gene (reference sequence). The CDR3 nucleotides read TGCAGTGCGCCTGACGCGGGGGGCACAGATACGCAGTATTTT. Translating it yields CSAPDAGGTDTQYF.

The chain carries TRBV20-1 and TRBJ2-1; 15 bases map to TRBD2. The CDR3 covers 18 residues. J lost 9 bases, V lost 5 bases, and 17 bases had no gene match. Per the germline V gene, CDR1 is DFQATT and CDR2 is SNEGSKA (reference sequence). CDR3 region: CSAGLAVLGLAGGVEQFF. CDR3 in DNA: TGCAGTGCTGGTTTAGCGGTGCTGGGACTAGCGGGAGGTGTTGAGCAGTTCTTC.

The V and J genes are TRBV3-1 and TRBJ2-5; TRBD1 matches 10 bases. J was trimmed by 1 base and V by 2 bases; bases with no gene match: 1. Germline V CDR1 and CDR2: LGHDT, YNNKEL (reference sequence). CDR3 length equals 15 residues. CDR3 amino acids: CASSQRTGGQETQYF. The CDR3 nucleotides are TGTGCCAGCAGCCAAAGGACAGGGGGCCAAGAGACCCAGTACTTC.

The V gene is TRBV7-9, the J gene TRBJ1-4, with D possibly TRBD1 on 5 matching bases. This CDR3 region has 14 residues. Germline V gene lookup returns CDR1 SEHNR and CDR2 FQNEAQ (reference sequence). V was pared by 5 bases and J by 11 bases, with 18 bases between. The CDR3 region is CASSPPGVREKLFF. DNA for the CDR3: TGTGCCAGCAGCCCGCCCGGCGTCAGGGAGAAACTGTTTTTT.

The chain employs TRBV7-6 and TRBJ2-3, with TRBD2 identical over 12 bases. This CDR3 contains 17 residues. Trimming at V came to 3 bases and at J to 0 bases, leaving 4 bases not matched to a gene. Per the germline V gene, CDR1 is SGHVS and CDR2 is FNYEAQ. This chain's CDR3 is CASSFLTSGGSTDTQYF. The CDR3, as DNA: TGTGCCAGCAGCTTCCTTACTAGCGGGGGGAGCACAGATACGCAGTATTTT.

The table lists this clonotype with many counts. This sequence may be a read error, since a much larger clone differs from it by one base. V and J are TRBV6-6 and TRBJ2-5; no reliable D call. Germline CDR1 MNHNY, CDR2 SVGAGI (reference sequence). Trimming removed 8 bases from V and 5 bases from J, with 15 bases in between. CDR3 length equals 13 residues. In DNA, the CDR3 is TGTGCCAGCGTCCGTGACCCGACGGAGACCCAGTACTTC. The encoded protein is CASVRDPTETQYF.

This clonotype showed up just once. The chain recombines TRBV5-1 with TRBJ2-3; 11 bases map to TRBD2. Germline trimming cut 7 bases from V and 4 bases from J; bases unmatched to any gene: 5. This CDR3 contains 14 residues. Germline V gene sequence: CDR1 SGHRS, CDR2 YFSETQ. This CDR3 reads CASCLAGGPDTQYF. CDR3 nucleotides: TGCGCCAGCTGCCTAGCGGGAGGTCCAGATACGCAGTATTTT.

This clonotype has just a few counts. The chain combines TRBV4-3 with TRBJ1-2; D uncertain. V was clipped by 0 bases and J by 2 bases, with 13 bases between them. CDR3 length: 16 residues. Germline CDR1 LGHNA, CDR2 YSLEER. This CDR3 is CASSQERRWGNYGYTF. DNA of the CDR3: TGCGCCAGCAGCCAAGAGCGGCGGTGGGGAAACTATGGCTACACCTTC.

This sequence joins TRBV15 and TRBJ2-3; D remains unclear. Trimming cost V 4 bases and J 4 bases, with 9 bases left between them. The germline gives CDR1 LNHNV, CDR2 YYDKDF (reference sequence). There are 13 residues in the CDR3. The CDR3 DNA reads as TGTGCCACCAGCATGAGCCTCGCAGATACGCAGTATTTT. Residues: CATSMSLADTQYF. Drawing the rest from reference TRBV15 and TRBJ2-3, the complete variable domain is DAMVIQNPRYQVTQFGKPVTLSCSQTLNHNVMYWYQQKSSQAPKLLFHYYDKDFNNEADTPDNFQSRRPNTSFCFLDIRSPGLGDTAMYLCATSMSLADTQYFGPGTRLTVL.

V gene TRBV7-6 combines with J gene TRBJ1-2, with 8 nucleotides matching TRBD1. The CDR3 extends over 13 amino acids. V lost 5 bases to trimming and J lost 7 bases; unmatched junction nucleotides: 6. Germline-derived CDR1 and CDR2 are SGHVS and FNYEAQ. In DNA form, the CDR3 reads TGTGCCAGCAGCAAACAGGGGGGTCGTGGCTACACCTTC. Its translation: CASSKQGGRGYTF.

The V and J genes are TRBV10-3 and TRBJ2-1; D is perhaps TRBD1 (6 bases). The V gene lost 4 bases and the J gene lost 7 bases, with 8 bases spanning the gap. This CDR3 spans 12 amino acids. The V gene's germline CDR1 is ENHRY and CDR2 SYGVKD. The CDR3 DNA reads as TGTGCCATCAGTGCGGGACAAAATGAGCAGTTCTTC. This gives the protein CAISAGQNEQFF.

This clonotype was picked up a small number of times. The rearrangement joins TRBV2 to TRBJ1-1; a weak D match, TRBD1 (6 bases). Per the germline V gene, CDR1 is SNHLY and CDR2 is FYNNEI. The ends were cut back, 5 bases at V and 11 bases at J, with 18 bases in the middle. The CDR3 contains 13 residues. This CDR3 is CASSRDRGAGAFF. The DNA of the CDR3 is TGTGCCAGCAGTCGCGATAGGGGGGCTGGGGCTTTCTTT.

The sample holds many counts of this clonotype. V usage is TRBV6-6 and J usage is TRBJ1-1, with D tentatively TRBD1 (5 bases). The germline CDR1 and CDR2 sequences are MNHNY and SVGAGI (reference sequence). The CDR3 contains 16 residues. Between the trimmed V and J ends, which lost 6 bases and 10 bases, there was a span of 27 bases. This CDR3 is CASSRGLTTGPSRAFF. The CDR3 bases are TGTGCCAGCAGCCGAGGGCTGACCACAGGCCCCTCCAGAGCTTTCTTT.

The J gene is TRBJ1-2, the V gene TRBV20-1; 7 bases line up with TRBD1. The CDR3 extends over 13 amino acids. The junction had 6 bases not matched to a gene; V was cut back by 4 bases and J by 4 bases. The germline gives CDR1 DFQATT, CDR2 SNEGSKA (reference sequence). The DNA for the CDR3 is TGCAGTGCTAACTCGGGACAGCGCTATGGCTACACCTTC. This translates into CSANSGQRYGYTF.

The chain couples TRBV20-1 to TRBJ2-7; TRBD1 might be the D (6 bases). CDR1 and CDR2 from the germline V gene are DFQATT and SNEGSKA (reference sequence). The CDR3 spans 15 residues. The V gene lost 5 bases and the J gene lost 0 bases, with 17 bases spanning the gap. The CDR3 protein is CSAGAGAVSSYEQYF. The CDR3 DNA is TGCAGTGCTGGGGCAGGGGCGGTCAGCTCCTACGAGCAGTACTTC.

This clonotype was detected a few times. V gene TRBV7-2 combines with J gene TRBJ2-3; either TRBD1 or TRBD2 may fit D (5 bases each). This CDR3 has 16 residues. The V end was cut by 3 bases, the J end by 1 base, with 14 bases between. Germline V gene lookup returns CDR1 SGHTA and CDR2 FQGNSA. CDR3 loop: CASSFNPSGRTDTQYF. CDR3 bases: TGTGCCAGCAGCTTTAATCCCTCGGGGCGCACAGATACGCAGTATTTT.

The chain carries TRBV6-1 and TRBJ2-2; D is possibly TRBD1 (5 bases). The CDR3 length is 17 residues. Per the germline V gene, CDR1 is MNHNS and CDR2 is SASEGT. V was clipped by 6 bases and J by 2 bases, with 19 bases between them. In DNA form, the CDR3 reads TGTGCCAGCAGCCCAAACCCGCAGGGCCCTAACACCGGGGAGCTGTTTTTT. Translation: CASSPNPQGPNTGELFF.

This clonotype has at least ten counts. The V gene is TRBV7-3, the J gene TRBJ1-2; no clear D. The CDR3 has 13 amino acids. The germline V gene encodes CDR1 SGHTA and CDR2 FQGTGA. Trimming removed 5 bases at V and 4 bases at J, with 11 bases between. In nucleotides, the CDR3 is TGTGCCAGCAGCCTCCCGGGCGGCTATGGCTACACCTTC. Its translation: CASSLPGGYGYTF.